This entry concerns a single T cell receptor (beta chain). Its antigen is as yet unknown. The data are from a study of CD8+CD57+ T cells in acquired aplastic anemia. The overall study: Sorted cells (CD4+ and CD8+) yielded DNA amounts that averaged roughly 3 ug. Sequencing produced an average of about 10 million reads per healthy donor for CD4+ cells. The study, taken as a whole, reports: Patients and controls had in common 25 to 30 CD8+ CDR3 sequences. CD8+ Simpson's diversity did not differ significantly between patients and controls.

Genomic DNA constituted the template upon which TCR beta VDJ and CDR3 profiling was performed. TCRdb called the reads again in MiXCR, with one record for every CDR3 protein. The profile shows about 180,000 distinct CDR3 sequences, 35% to 50% of them singletons. The clonotype originates from a human donor in good health. Specimen: sorted CD4+, CD8+, or CD8+CD57+ T cells (not recorded which) from PBMCs.

The CDR3 DNA follows: TGTGCCAGCTCACTGATTGGGGGACAAGCTTTCTTT. It translates to CASSLIGGQAFF. This chain links TRBV18 with TRBJ1-1, with D possibly TRBD1 on 5 matching bases. Per germline, CDR1 KGHSH and CDR2 LQKENI. The CDR3 is 12 amino acids. The germline V and J ends were trimmed by 4 bases and 9 bases, with 12 bases remaining between them.